This T cell receptor beta chain was profiled in a study of spatial heterogeneity in lung cancer. For the study at large: Sequencing consistently turned up more beta-chain sequences than alpha-chain sequences.

TCRdb re-called the 5' RACE reads with MiXCR, one entry per CDR3 protein. The sample has 40,000 to 45,000 distinct CDR3 sequences, roughly an eighth seen once; the top ten hold around 54%. The CDR3 sequence is 15 residues long. The germline V gene encodes CDR1 KGHSH and CDR2 LQKENI. The trim removed 0 bases at V and 3 bases at J, leaving 3 bases unmatched. Time point specified: sample taken at primary tumor resection. The authors sequenced whole RNA from tumor, nontumor lung or frozen PBMC without sorting. Untreated early-stage non-small cell lung cancer patients, 55 to 85 in total, were the donors. Source: PBMCs, taken at surgery. The V call is TRBV18, the J call TRBJ2-3; 7 bases are shared with TRBD1. The receptor's source is a male donor with early-stage non-small cell lung cancer. CDR3 coding DNA: TGTGCCAGCTCACCACCGGAACAGGGGACAGATACGCAGTATTTT. Protein sequence: CASSPPEQGTDTQYF.